The 21 T cell receptor beta chains listed next were all sequenced from one sample in a study of post-analysis software for immune sequencing data. Notes on the study in general: The five TRBV segments detected at higher frequency in patients than in controls included TRBV5-6, TRBV5-1 and TRBV20-1.

Each TCR beta cDNA library carried unique molecular identifiers. One entry per CDR3 protein results from TCRdb running MiXCR on the PCR reads. Among more than 500,000 distinct CDR3 sequences listed, roughly 34% were seen once. These receptors lack a known antigen. The material sequenced was blood. These receptors were taken from a girl younger than 18 with multiple sclerosis.

This chain connects TRBV5-1 to TRBJ2-7, with D possibly TRBD1 on 6 matching bases. This CDR3 has 15 residues. The germline CDR1 and CDR2 sequences are SGHRS and YFSETQ. V was pared by 4 bases and J by 0 bases, with 14 bases between. The CDR3 region is CASSPSYRDSYEQYF. The CDR3 DNA reads as TGCGCCAGCAGCCCGAGCTACAGGGACTCCTACGAGCAGTACTTC. The full variable domain, rest sourced from reference TRBV5-1 and TRBJ2-7, is KAGVTQTPRYLIKTRGQQVTLSCSPISGHRSVSWYQQTPGQGLQFLFEYFSETQRNKGNFPGRFSGRQFSNSRSEMNVSTLELGDSALYLCASSPSYRDSYEQYFGPGTRLTVT.

The chain joins TRBV19 to TRBJ2-3; 8 nucleotides agree with TRBD2. The germline gives CDR1 LNHDA, CDR2 SQIVND (reference sequence). Trimming cost V 4 bases and J 3 bases; bases outside gene matches: 3. This CDR3 contains 14 residues. The CDR3 sequence is CASSTGLETDTQYF. As DNA, the CDR3 is TGTGCCAGTAGTACGGGACTAGAGACAGATACGCAGTATTTT.

This chain joins TRBV20-1 and TRBJ2-5; D is tentatively TRBD1 or TRBD2 (5 bases each). The DNA matches TRBJ2-7 better at its end, which makes the J call doubtful. The germline V gene encodes CDR1 DFQATT and CDR2 SNEGSKA (reference sequence). This CDR3 comprises 15 residues. CDR3 DNA: TGCAGTGCTAAAGTGGGGGTCCCAACGGGCCACGAGCAGTACTTC. Its translation is CSAKVGVPTGHEQYF.

This clonotype turned up a few times. The V and J genes are TRBV7-2 and TRBJ1-5; 8 nucleotides align to TRBD1. From germline, CDR1 is SGHTA and CDR2 FQGNSA. CDR3 length equals 14 residues. V was clipped by 2 bases and J by 6 bases; unmatched bases: 3. The CDR3 coding sequence is TGTGCCAGCAGCTTAAGACAGGGGACTCAGCCCCAGCATTTT. Translating it yields CASSLRQGTQPQHF.

The chain employs TRBV4-1 and TRBJ1-5; D remains ambiguous. The ends were cut back, 4 bases at V and 3 bases at J, with 10 bases in the middle. Germline CDR1 is MGHRA and CDR2 is YSYEKL. This CDR3 is built from 14 residues. The CDR3: CASSLDFLNQPQHF. As DNA, the CDR3 is TGCGCCAGCAGCCTCGACTTTCTCAATCAGCCCCAGCATTTT.

V gene TRBV7-9 combines with J gene TRBJ1-2; 7 bases align to TRBD1. J lost 7 bases, V lost 8 bases, and 13 bases had no gene match. Germline V CDR1 and CDR2: SEHNR, FQNEAQ (reference sequence). The CDR3 covers 14 residues. DNA for the CDR3: TGTGCCAGCGCCCGAGACAGGGTAAAGAGTGGCTACACCTTC. Its protein product is CASARDRVKSGYTF. The full variable domain, rest sourced from reference TRBV7-9 and TRBJ1-2, is DTGVSQNPRHKITKRGQNVTFRCDPISEHNRLYWYRQTLGQGPEFLTYFQNEAQLEKSRLLSDRFSAERPKGSFSTLEIQRTEQGDSAMYLCASARDRVKSGYTFGSGTRLTVV.

As DNA, the CDR3 is TGCAGTGCTAGAGATCATCCCCTCGGTGCCTATGGCTACACCTTC. It codes for CSARDHPLGAYGYTF. This sequence joins TRBV20-1 and TRBJ1-2; no reliable D call. The CDR3 contains 15 residues. Trimming pared 0 bases from V and 4 bases from J, leaving 15 bases between. Germline CDR1 reads DFQATT; CDR2 reads SNEGSKA (reference sequence).

V gene TRBV28 combines with J gene TRBJ1-2; 9 nucleotides line up with TRBD1. The CDR3 spans 14 residues. Germline CDR1 MDHEN, CDR2 SYDVKM. V shed 5 bases and J 7 bases; nucleotides not matched to a gene: 8. CDR3 bases: TGTGCCAGCAGTCCGGGACAGGGTCGATTTGGCTACACCTTC. Its protein is CASSPGQGRFGYTF.

This clonotype was detected a few times. The chain uses TRBV5-5 and TRBJ2-3, with a possible D match to TRBD1 (6 bases). The V end lost 1 base, the J end lost 4 bases, and 10 bases lay between the germline ends. The CDR3 has 14 amino acids. Per the germline V gene, CDR1 is SGHKS and CDR2 is YYEKEE (reference sequence). CDR3 bases: TGTGCCAGCAGCTTGACAGGGCGGGCAGATACGCAGTATTTT. Residues: CASSLTGRADTQYF.

The chain combines TRBV20-1 with TRBJ2-1; 8 positions match TRBD2. Per the germline V gene, CDR1 is DFQATT and CDR2 is SNEGSKA (reference sequence). CDR3 length: 14 residues. The J segment lost 9 bases and the V segment lost 6 bases, leaving 13 bases of the junction unmatched. The CDR3 DNA reads as TGCAGTGCCAGCCGTCCGGGACTAGTGGGTGAGCAGTTCTTC. Translated, it gives CSASRPGLVGEQFF.

This clonotype appeared a few times. The chain couples TRBV20-1 to TRBJ2-1; 14 bases are a match to TRBD2. V was clipped by 4 bases and J by 9 bases; unmatched bases: 5. Germline CDR1 and CDR2: DFQATT and SNEGSKA (reference sequence). This CDR3 is built from 14 residues. The CDR3 protein is CSAKGLAGGLEQFF. In DNA, the CDR3 is TGCAGTGCTAAAGGACTAGCGGGGGGTCTTGAGCAGTTCTTC.

This chain uses TRBV7-9 with TRBJ1-5; D not resolved. CDR1 and CDR2 (germline): SEHNR, FQNEAQ (reference sequence). The V and J ends lost 1 base and 10 bases respectively, with 8 bases between them. The CDR3 runs 12 residues. CDR3 region: CASSLGPHPQHF. DNA of the CDR3: TGTGCCAGCAGCTTAGGCCCCCACCCCCAGCATTTT.

The chain links TRBV18 to TRBJ2-3, with a tentative D call TRBD1 (5 bases). The germline CDR1 and CDR2 sequences are KGHSH and LQKENI. V was trimmed by 5 bases and J by 2 bases, leaving 11 bases between them. The CDR3 is 14 amino acids. CDR3 amino acids: CASSMVGATDTQYF. The CDR3 DNA follows: TGTGCCAGCTCAATGGTAGGGGCCACAGATACGCAGTATTTT.

The rearrangement links TRBV6-5 to TRBJ2-7; tentatively, D is TRBD1 (5 bases). The V end lost 0 bases, the J end lost 0 bases, and 6 bases lay between the germline ends. The CDR3 extends over 14 amino acids. CDR1 and CDR2 from the germline V gene are MNHEY and SVGAGI. CDR3 nucleotide sequence: TGTGCCAGCAGTTACTCACAGGCCTCCTACGAGCAGTACTTC. Amino acids: CASSYSQASYEQYF.

The rearrangement links TRBV25-1 to TRBJ1-1; D gene ambiguous. Trimming shortened V by 3 bases and J by 0 bases, and 11 bases separated the two germline ends. The CDR3 sequence is 15 residues long. The germline gives CDR1 MGHDK, CDR2 SYGVNS. The CDR3 DNA follows: TGTGCCAGCAGTGAGGGGAGAGGGATGAACACTGAAGCTTTCTTT. This translates into CASSEGRGMNTEAFF.

The V gene is TRBV5-6, the J gene TRBJ1-6; no clear D. The CDR3 length is 13 residues. Trimming removed 0 bases at V and 7 bases at J, with 5 bases between. The V gene's germline CDR1 is SGHDT and CDR2 YYEEEE. CDR3 in DNA: TGTGCCAGCAGCTTGGGGGAGAATTCACCCCTCCACTTT. As protein: CASSLGENSPLHF.

As for this clonotype: One junction end disagrees with the germline gene, perhaps due to a read error. The rearrangement uses TRBV29-1 and TRBJ1-2; tentatively, D is TRBD1 (6 bases). The length of the CDR3 is 15 residues. CDR1 and CDR2 (germline): SQVTM, ANQGSEA. The CDR3 DNA follows: TGCAGCGTTGAAGGATCGGACAGAGAGAACTATTGCTACACCTTC. Its translation: CSVEGSDRENYCYTF.

The CDR3 reads CASSYSGAGEAGELFF. CDR3 coding DNA: TGTGCCAGCAGTTACTCTGGGGCGGGGGAGGCCGGGGAGCTGTTTTTT. The V call is TRBV6-5, the J call TRBJ2-2, with 7 bases aligning to TRBD2. Germline V gene lookup returns CDR1 MNHEY and CDR2 SVGAGI. V dropped 0 bases and J dropped 6; count of bases not matched to a gene: 7. The CDR3 length is 16 residues.

This clonotype was counted at least ten times. The J gene is TRBJ2-6, the V gene TRBV5-6; D is uncertain. This CDR3 is 17 amino acids long. Germline CDR1 and CDR2: SGHDT and YYEEEE. Between the trimmed V and J ends, which lost 4 bases and 1 base, there was a span of 15 bases. CDR3: CASSPPSRDSGANVLTF. In nucleotides, the CDR3 is TGTGCCAGCAGCCCCCCGAGTCGCGATTCTGGGGCCAACGTCCTGACTTTC.

This clonotype has only a few counts. The chain joins TRBV7-8 to TRBJ1-1, with D hard to call. The CDR3 sequence is 15 residues long. CDR1 is SGHVS and CDR2 is FQNEAQ in the germline V gene. Between the trimmed V and J ends, which lost 1 base and 0 bases, there was a span of 9 bases. CDR3 bases: TGTGCCAGCAGCTTAGTCGTCAGTATGAACACTGAAGCTTTCTTT. Protein sequence: CASSLVVSMNTEAFF. Full variable domain (rest looked up from reference TRBV7-8 and TRBJ1-1): GAGVSQSPRYKVAKRGQDVALRCDPISGHVSLFWYQQALGQGPEFLTYFQNEAQLDKSGLPSDRFFAERPEGSVSTLKIQRTQQEDSAVYLCASSLVVSMNTEAFFGQGTRLTVV.

This clonotype showed up just a few times. This rearrangement joins TRBV10-2 to TRBJ2-3; D not resolved. The CDR3 consists of 13 residues. V dropped 7 bases and J dropped 3 bases, with 11 bases sitting between them. Germline V gives CDR1 WSHSY, CDR2 SAAADI. The DNA of the CDR3 is TGCGCCAGCACCCGCGAAGCTACAGATACGCAGTATTTT. Its translation is CASTREATDTQYF.